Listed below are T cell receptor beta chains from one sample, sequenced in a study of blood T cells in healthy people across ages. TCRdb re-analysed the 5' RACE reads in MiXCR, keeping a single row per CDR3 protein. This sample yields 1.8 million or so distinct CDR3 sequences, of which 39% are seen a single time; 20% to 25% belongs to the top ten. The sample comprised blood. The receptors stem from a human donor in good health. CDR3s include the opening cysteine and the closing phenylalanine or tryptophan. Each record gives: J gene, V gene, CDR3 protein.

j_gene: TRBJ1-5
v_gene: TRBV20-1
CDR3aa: CSARDSSGTGNQPQHF

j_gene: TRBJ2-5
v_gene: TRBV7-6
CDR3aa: CASSLSWTSGETQYF

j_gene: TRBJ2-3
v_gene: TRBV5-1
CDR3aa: CASSLGPGGGDTQYF

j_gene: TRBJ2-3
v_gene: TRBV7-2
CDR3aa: CASSSNRPGQSTDTQYF

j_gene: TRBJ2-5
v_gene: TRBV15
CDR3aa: CATSRAGGVGETQYF

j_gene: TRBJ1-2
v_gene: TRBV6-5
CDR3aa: CASSLSTGATQLYGYTF

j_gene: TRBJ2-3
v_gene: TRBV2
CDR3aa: CASSPPYRTGGGTDTQYF

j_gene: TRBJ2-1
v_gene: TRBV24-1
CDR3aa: CATSDLQGSGNEQFF

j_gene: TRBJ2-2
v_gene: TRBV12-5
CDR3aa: CASGLVGTGFTGELFF

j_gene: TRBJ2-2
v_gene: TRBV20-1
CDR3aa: CSASDVSSTGELFF

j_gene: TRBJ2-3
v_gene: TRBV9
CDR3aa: CASSVVDGSTDTQYF

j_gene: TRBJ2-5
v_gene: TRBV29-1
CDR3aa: CSVVGSQETQYF

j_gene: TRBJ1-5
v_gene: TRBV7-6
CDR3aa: CASSLETGVNQPQHF

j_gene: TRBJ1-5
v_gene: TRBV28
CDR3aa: CASSSLLRGSNQPQHF

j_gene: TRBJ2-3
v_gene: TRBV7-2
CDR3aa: CASSLGGGASVTQYF

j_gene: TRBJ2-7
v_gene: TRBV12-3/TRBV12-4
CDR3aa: CASSSSDNSYEQYF

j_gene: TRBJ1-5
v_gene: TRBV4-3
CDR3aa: CASSPRWGPGGNQPQHF

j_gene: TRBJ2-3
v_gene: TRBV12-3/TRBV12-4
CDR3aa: CASSSYEGARFWAGDNTQYF

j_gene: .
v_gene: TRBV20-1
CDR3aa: CSARAGQGPRETQYF

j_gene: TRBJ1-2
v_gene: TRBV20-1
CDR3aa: CSPPPGRGAVGYTF

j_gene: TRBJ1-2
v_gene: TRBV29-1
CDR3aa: CSVATRQVLRGAGYTF

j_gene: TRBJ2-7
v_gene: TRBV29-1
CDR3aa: CSVEQLTEQYF

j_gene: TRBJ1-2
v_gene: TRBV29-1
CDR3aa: CSAGPSNYGYTF

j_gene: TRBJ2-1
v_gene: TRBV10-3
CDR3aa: CAISVVRGGETQFF

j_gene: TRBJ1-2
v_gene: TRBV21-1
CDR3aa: CASSTVTDRVVAYYGYTF

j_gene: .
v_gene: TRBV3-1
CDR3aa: CASSQEGRGRGYEQYF

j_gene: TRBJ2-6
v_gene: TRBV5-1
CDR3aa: CASSPRQAESSGANVLTF

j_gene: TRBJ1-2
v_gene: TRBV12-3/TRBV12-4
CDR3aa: CASSLGGGTGNRYTF

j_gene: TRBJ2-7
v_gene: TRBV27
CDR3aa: CASGELGPSYEQYF

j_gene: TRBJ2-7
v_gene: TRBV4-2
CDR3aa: CASSPREVTLAYEQYF

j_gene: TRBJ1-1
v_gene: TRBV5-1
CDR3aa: CASSFTGVSEAFF

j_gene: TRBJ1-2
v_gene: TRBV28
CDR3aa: CASSSIGGLNYGYTF

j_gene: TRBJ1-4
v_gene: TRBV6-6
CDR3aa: CASTLQGGGEKLFF

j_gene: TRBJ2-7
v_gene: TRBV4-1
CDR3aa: CASSHRDSYEQYF

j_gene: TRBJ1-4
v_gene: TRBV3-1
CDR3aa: CASSQVADRGEKLFF

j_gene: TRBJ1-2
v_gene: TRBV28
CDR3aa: CASSLDRGADGYTF

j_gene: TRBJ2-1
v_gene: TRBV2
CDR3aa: CASSEGWRGRYNEQFF

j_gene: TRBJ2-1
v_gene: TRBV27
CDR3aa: CASSLRPASNEQFF

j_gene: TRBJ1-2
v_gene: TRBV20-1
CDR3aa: CSARGQRDYGYTF

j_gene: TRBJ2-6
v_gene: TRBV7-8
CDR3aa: CANGPGANVLTF

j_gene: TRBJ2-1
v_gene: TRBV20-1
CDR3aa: CSARSEQASLNEQFF

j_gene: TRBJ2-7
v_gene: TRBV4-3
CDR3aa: CASSQSRDAYEQYF

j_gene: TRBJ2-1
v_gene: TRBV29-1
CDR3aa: CSVEGKRAYNEQFF

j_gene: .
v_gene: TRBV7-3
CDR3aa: CASSLREGAFDIQYF

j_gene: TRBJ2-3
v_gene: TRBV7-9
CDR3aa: CASSYELDPDTQYF